These 10 T cell receptor beta chains were sequenced from one sample in a study of blood T cell repertoires in COVID-19. Method: immunoSEQ multiplex PCR; TCRdb's copy keeps in-frame clones and lacks some. The table has 95,000 to 150,000 clones, 84% seen once. The source material was PBMCs or T cells enriched from blood (not recorded which). These receptors all come from a woman under 40 who had recovered from COVID-19.

This chain links TRBV15 with TRBJ2-6; D unclear. V was shortened by 5 bases and J by 0 bases, with 8 bases between the two germline ends. The CDR3 covers 15 residues. Germline lookup yields CDR1 LNHNV and CDR2 YYDKDF (reference sequence). The CDR3 here is CATSPSSSGANVLTF. CDR3 bases: TGTGCCACCAGCCCCTCTAGCTCTGGGGCCAACGTCCTGACTTTC.

The chain is built from TRBV20-1 and TRBJ1-2, with 7 bases identical to TRBD1. Unmatched junction bases numbered 11, after V lost 3 bases and J lost 7 bases. Germline CDR1 is DFQATT and CDR2 is SNEGSKA (reference sequence). The CDR3 is 14 amino acids. This CDR3 reads CSASPWDSAIGYTF. DNA for the CDR3: TGCAGTGCTAGTCCGTGGGACAGTGCTATTGGCTACACCTTC.

This chain joins TRBV6-2 or TRBV6-3 and TRBJ2-1, with D uncertain. The CDR3 covers 14 residues. V was pared by 2 bases and J by 0 bases, with 5 bases between. Germline V gene data show CDR1 as MNHEY and CDR2 as SVGEGT. The CDR3 sequence: CASSYTSSYNEQFF. CDR3 sequence (DNA): TGTGCCAGCAGTTACACCAGCTCCTACAATGAGCAGTTCTTC.

The chain joins TRBV10-3 to TRBJ1-6; 7 bases line up with TRBD1. The length of the CDR3 is 16 residues. J was trimmed by 7 bases and V by 2 bases; bases with no gene match: 8. Looked up from germline, CDR1 is ENHRY and CDR2 is SYGVKD. The CDR3 nucleotides are TGTGCCATCAGTGAGCCCAAGGGGGCCGGGAATTCACCCCTCCACTTT. Residues: CAISEPKGAGNSPLHF.

The chain combines TRBV12-3 or TRBV12-4 with TRBJ2-7; 9 bases map to TRBD1. V dropped 5 bases and J dropped 6; count of bases not matched to a gene: 5. The CDR3 sequence is 13 residues long. The CDR3, as DNA: TGTGCCAGCAGTCGGGACAGGGAGGGCGAGCAGTACTTC. It is translated as CASSRDREGEQYF.

The rearrangement uses TRBV28 and TRBJ1-1, with no clear D. The V end was cut by 6 bases, the J end by 1 base, with 12 bases between. Germline V gives CDR1 MDHEN, CDR2 SYDVKM. The CDR3 length is 14 residues. The CDR3 region is CASRSWASNTEAFF. The CDR3 nucleotides read TGTGCCAGCAGATCCTGGGCCTCGAACACTGAAGCTTTCTTT.

V is TRBV6-6 and J is TRBJ2-7, with a possible D match to TRBD2 (5 bases). Germline CDR1 and CDR2: MNHNY and SVGAGI (reference sequence). The ends were cut back, 2 bases at V and 6 bases at J, with 14 bases in the middle. The CDR3 is 14 amino acids. This chain's CDR3 is CASSYRAGLLEQYF. CDR3 in DNA: TGTGCCAGCAGTTACCGAGCCGGACTTCTCGAGCAGTACTTC.

V and J are TRBV4-3 and TRBJ2-2, with 7 positions matching TRBD2. The CDR3 loop spans 17 amino acids. From germline, CDR1 is LGHNA and CDR2 YSLEER. Germline trimming cut 2 bases from V and 7 bases from J; bases unmatched to any gene: 13. The CDR3 DNA reads TGCGCCAGCAGCCAAACGGGGCGAGGGAGGGCCGGCGGGGAGCTGTTTTTT. It is translated as CASSQTGRGRAGGELFF.

The chain employs TRBV5-1 and TRBJ1-1, with D perhaps matching TRBD1 (5 bases). CDR3 length: 15 amino acids. V lost 5 bases and J 4 bases, leaving 18 bases between the germline ends. Germline V gene sequence: CDR1 SGHRS, CDR2 YFSETQ. The CDR3 loop reads CASRATNLGGTEAFF. The CDR3 DNA reads as TGCGCCAGCAGGGCCACCAACCTCGGGGGCACTGAAGCTTTCTTT.

This chain joins TRBV11-1 and TRBJ2-3; 7 bases are shared with TRBD2. This CDR3 has 16 residues. CDR1 is SGHAT and CDR2 is FQDESV in the germline V gene (reference sequence). V gave up 3 bases and J gave up 2 bases; unmatched junction bases: 8. CDR3 nucleotides: TGTGCCAGCAGCTTCGGTAATAGACTAGCCACAGATACGCAGTATTTT. Its translation: CASSFGNRLATDTQYF.